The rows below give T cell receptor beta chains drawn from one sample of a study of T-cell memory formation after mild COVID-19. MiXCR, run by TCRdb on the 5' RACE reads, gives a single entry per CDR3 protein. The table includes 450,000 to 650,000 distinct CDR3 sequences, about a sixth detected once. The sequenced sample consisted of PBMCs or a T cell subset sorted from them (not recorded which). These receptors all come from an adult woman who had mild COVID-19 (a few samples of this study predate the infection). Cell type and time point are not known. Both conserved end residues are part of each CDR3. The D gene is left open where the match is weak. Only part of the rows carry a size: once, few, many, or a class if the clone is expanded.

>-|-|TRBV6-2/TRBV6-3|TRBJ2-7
CASSYLAGSYEQYF
TGTGCCAGCAGTTATTTGGCCGGCTCCTACGAGCAGTACTTC
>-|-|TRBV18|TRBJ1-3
CASSQMTGVEGNTIYF
TGTGCCAGCTCACAAATGACAGGCGTCGAAGGAAACACCATATATTTT
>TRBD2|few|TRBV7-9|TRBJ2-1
CASNSFPGGLAGVYNEQFF
TGTGCCAGCAATAGCTTTCCGGGGGGTCTAGCGGGAGTCTACAATGAGCAGTTCTTC
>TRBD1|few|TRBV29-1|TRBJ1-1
CSVGYWEGTGGTNTEAFF
TGCAGCGTTGGCTACTGGGAGGGGACAGGGGGTACGAACACTGAAGCTTTCTTT
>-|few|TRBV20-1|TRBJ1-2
CSANGQYGYTF
TGCAGTGCTAATGGACAGTATGGCTACACCTTC
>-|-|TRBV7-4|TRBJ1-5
CASSKNRENQPQHF
TGTGCCAGCAGCAAAAACAGGGAAAATCAGCCCCAGCATTTT
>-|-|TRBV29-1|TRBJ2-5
CSVEPGLHQETQYF
TGCAGCGTTGAACCGGGCCTCCACCAAGAGACCCAGTACTTC
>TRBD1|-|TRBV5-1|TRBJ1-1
CASSGGQVDEAFF
TGCGCCAGCAGCGGGGGACAGGTCGATGAAGCTTTCTTT
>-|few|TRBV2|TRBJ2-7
CASSPSGGEDYEQYF
TGTGCCAGCAGCCCTAGTGGGGGAGAGGACTACGAGCAGTACTTC
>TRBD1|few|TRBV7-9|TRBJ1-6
CATRDRDNSPLHF
TGTGCCACCCGGGACAGGGATAATTCACCCCTCCACTTT
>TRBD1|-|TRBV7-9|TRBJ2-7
CASSSTGKTYEQYF
TGTGCCAGCAGCTCGACAGGGAAAACCTACGAGCAGTACTTC
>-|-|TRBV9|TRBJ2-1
CASSPEDWGSYNEQFF
TGTGCCAGCAGCCCCGAGGACTGGGGCTCCTACAATGAGCAGTTCTTC
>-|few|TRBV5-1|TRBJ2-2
CASSLAGLTNTGELFF
TGCGCCAGCAGCTTGGCCGGACTAACGAACACCGGGGAGCTGTTTTTT
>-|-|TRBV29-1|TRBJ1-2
CSVEDQWGTYGYTF
TGCAGCGTTGAAGATCAATGGGGGACTTATGGCTACACCTTC
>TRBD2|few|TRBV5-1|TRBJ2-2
CASSLGRAGLGAGELFF
TGCGCCAGCAGCTTGGGGCGAGCGGGGCTTGGCGCCGGGGAGCTGTTTTTT
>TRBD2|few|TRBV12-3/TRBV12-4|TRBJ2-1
CASSPYGTSNRQFF
TGTGCCAGCAGTCCCTACGGGACTAGTAATAGGCAGTTCTTC
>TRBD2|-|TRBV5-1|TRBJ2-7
CASSFSQGGNRQYF
TGCGCCAGCAGCTTTAGTCAGGGAGGGAATCGGCAGTACTTC
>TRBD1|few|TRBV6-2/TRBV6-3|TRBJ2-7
CASSSPGQGLYEQYF
TGTGCCAGCAGTTCCCCGGGACAGGGCCTCTACGAGCAGTACTTC
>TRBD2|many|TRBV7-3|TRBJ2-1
CASSLLAGGRNEQFF
TGTGCCAGCAGCCTACTAGCGGGGGGGCGGAATGAGCAGTTCTTC
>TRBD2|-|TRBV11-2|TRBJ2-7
CASSVIRGGTSSPYEQYF
TGTGCCAGCAGCGTTATTCGCGGCGGGACTAGCAGTCCCTACGAGCAGTACTTC
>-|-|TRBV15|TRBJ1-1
CATSSGRGWLAEAFF
TGTGCCACCAGCTCGGGGAGGGGGTGGTTAGCTGAAGCTTTCTTT
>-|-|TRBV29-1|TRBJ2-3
CSGETDTQYF
TGCAGCGGGGAGACAGATACGCAGTATTTT
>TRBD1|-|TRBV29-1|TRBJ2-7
CSGRQGMVQYF
TGCAGCGGCAGACAGGGTATGGTGCAGTACTTC
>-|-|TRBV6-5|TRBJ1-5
CASSRTVHSNQPQHF
TGTGCCAGCAGCCGGACCGTTCATAGCAATCAGCCCCAGCATTTT
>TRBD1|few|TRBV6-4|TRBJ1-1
CASIGTDHRAFF
TGTGCCAGCATAGGGACAGACCATCGAGCTTTCTTT
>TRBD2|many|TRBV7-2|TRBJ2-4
CASSSLLISGSTLAKNIQYF
TGTGCCAGCAGCTCCCTCCTAATAAGCGGGAGTACCCTAGCCAAAAACATTCAGTACTTC
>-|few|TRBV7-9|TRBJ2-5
CAGTASGTLIQETQYF
TGTGCCGGCACAGCGTCCGGGACACTCATACAAGAGACCCAGTACTTC